This TCR beta chain was recovered during a study of post-analysis software for immune sequencing data (dated by TCRdb to between 2014 and 2016). The study in broad terms: Recorded disease courses included relapsing-remitting, secondary progressive and progressive-relapsing multiple sclerosis, with some patients lacking subtype annotation. The patient repertoires were compared against 11 previously published healthy control repertoires obtained from donors aged roughly 6 to 28 years. A subset of samples was prepared in parallel using single-end sample barcoding, then pooled and co-amplified after Illumina adapter ligation. Summary of the overall study and its limitations: Direct clustering with F measure revealed strong co-clustering of samples prepared in the same batch, which led to a batch-effect correction. The multiple sclerosis patient group was slightly younger than the control group. Patients showed significantly higher frequencies than controls for roughly 5 TRBV segments, among them TRBV5-6, TRBV5-1 and TRBV20-1. Normalized Chao1 diversity was significantly lower in multiple sclerosis patients than controls, suggesting substantial peripheral T-cell clonal expansion.

TCR beta repertoires were profiled from peripheral blood of roughly twelve young patients with multiple sclerosis to demonstrate the VDJtools post-analysis software. Multiple sclerosis patients were children and adolescents aged roughly 6 to 15 years. Trimming at the junction amounts to 5 bases on V and 6 bases on J, and the germline ends lie 19 bases apart. CDR1 and CDR2, looked up from the germline V gene, are MRHNA and SNTAGT. Spanning cysteine to phenylalanine, the CDR3 consists of 15 amino acids. The kept DNA is CDR3 alone, 45 bases in frame from the first base. This clonotype was detected many times. It lacks a known antigen. The input lacks base qualities; no much larger clone sits a single base away. The library was made by PCR. The sequencer was an Illumina HiSeq 2500. To reduce PCR and sequencing biases, unique molecular identifiers were incorporated into the TCR beta cDNA libraries. Approximately 500,000 cDNA molecules were obtained per 1 to 10 million input T cells, so each molecule approximated one T cell. The same protocol used for the earlier healthy control dataset was applied to prepare and sequence the patient libraries. Within a given batch, samples were prepared together, multiplexed and sequenced on the same HiSeq lane. Per the original workflow: Raw barcoded reads were processed with MIGEC, discarding single-read molecular identifier groups before consensus assembly and CDR3 extraction. Clonotype tables were post-analysed with VDJtools, and diversity was normalized by down-sampling all datasets to the smallest sample size. Repertoire overlap clustering matched CDR3 amino acid but not nucleotide sequences to correct batch-related cross-sample contamination. TCRdb's own reprocessing of the public reads used fastp at Q25 and MiXCR and kept productive beta chains. Rows are unified per CDR3 protein, each entry keeping the most common DNA and genes. Clone size and V and J calls follow TCRdb, not the original study. This sample lists about 800,000 distinct CDR3 sequences; about 32% were detected once. 0.56% of the sample is in the top ten clones.

The clonotype originates from a girl under 18 with multiple sclerosis. The sequence is built from TRBV6-4 and TRBJ1-2, and the D gene may be TRBD1, 6 bases matching. Specimen: blood. Read as DNA, the sequence is TGTGCCAGCAGTCCGTCGGGGGGGCGCATGGATGGCTACACCTTC. It is translated as CASSPSGGRMDGYTF.